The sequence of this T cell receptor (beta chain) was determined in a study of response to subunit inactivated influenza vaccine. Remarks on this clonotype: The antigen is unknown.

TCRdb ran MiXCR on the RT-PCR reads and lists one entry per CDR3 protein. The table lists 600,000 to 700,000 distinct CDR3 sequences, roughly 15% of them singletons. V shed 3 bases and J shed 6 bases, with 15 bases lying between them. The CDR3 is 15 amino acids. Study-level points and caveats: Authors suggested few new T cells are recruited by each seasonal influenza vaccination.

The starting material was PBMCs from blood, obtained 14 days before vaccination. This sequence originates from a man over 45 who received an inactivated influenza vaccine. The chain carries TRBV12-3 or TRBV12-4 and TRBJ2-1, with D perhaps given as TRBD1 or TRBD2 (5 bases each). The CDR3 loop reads CASSFGAGRVNEQFF. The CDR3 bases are TGTGCCAGCAGTTTCGGGGCAGGGCGGGTCAATGAGCAGTTCTTC.